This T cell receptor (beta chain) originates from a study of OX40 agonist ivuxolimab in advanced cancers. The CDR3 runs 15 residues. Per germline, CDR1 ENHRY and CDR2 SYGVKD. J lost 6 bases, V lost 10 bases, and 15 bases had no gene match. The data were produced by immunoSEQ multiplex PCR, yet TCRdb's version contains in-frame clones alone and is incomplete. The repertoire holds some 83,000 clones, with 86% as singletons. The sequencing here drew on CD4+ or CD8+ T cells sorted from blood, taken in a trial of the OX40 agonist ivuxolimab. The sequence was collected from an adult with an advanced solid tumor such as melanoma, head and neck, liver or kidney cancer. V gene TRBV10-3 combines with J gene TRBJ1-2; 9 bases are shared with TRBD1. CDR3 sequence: CATGSSGTGSDGYTF. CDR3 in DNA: TGTGCCACGGGCTCTTCCGGGACAGGGTCCGATGGCTACACCTTC.